These T cell receptor beta chains were read from a single sample in a study of cytomegalovirus exposure and HLA in healthy donors. Only in-frame clones appear in the TCRdb table, and some are missing; sequencing was by immunoSEQ multiplex PCR. The table has fewer than 200,000 clones, roughly 80% seen once. Input material: PBMCs. These receptor sequences come from a woman under 30 in good health and CMV-seronegative. CDR3s include the opening cysteine and the closing phenylalanine or tryptophan. D genes are given only for firm matches. Clone size is given for some rows only: seen once, a few or many times, or a class if the clone is expanded.

V gene	J gene	clone size	CDR3 length	D gene	CDR3 DNA	CDR3 protein
TRBV14	TRBJ2-3	NA	15	NA	TGTGCCAGCAGCCACAAGGGGATCGGCACAGATACGCAGTATTTT	CASSHKGIGTDTQYF
TRBV7-9	TRBJ2-1	NA	13	NA	TGTGCCAGCAGCCCTACGGGCTACAATGAGCAGTTCTTC	CASSPTGYNEQFF
TRBV5-1	TRBJ1-2	once	11	NA	TGCGCCAGCAGCTATGAGGGTGGCTATACCTTC	CASSYEGGYTF
TRBV28	TRBJ2-7	NA	13	NA	TGTGCCAGCAACCGGACACCACCCTACGAGCAGTACTTC	CASNRTPPYEQYF
TRBV5-4	TRBJ1-3	NA	14	TRBD1	TGTGCCAGCAGTTCAGACAGGGCTGGAAACACCATATATTTT	CASSSDRAGNTIYF
TRBV5-5	TRBJ1-4	NA	17	TRBD1	TGTGCCAGCAGCCTTCCGAAACCGGGACAGGGTTCGGGAAAACTGTTTTTT	CASSLPKPGQGSGKLFF
TRBV5-1	TRBJ2-7	few	13	NA	TGCGCCAGCAGCTTGGTATTAGGGGACGAGCAGTACTTC	CASSLVLGDEQYF
TRBV28	TRBJ1-2	NA	11	TRBD1	TGTGCCAGCAGCTACAGGGGTGGCTACACCTTC	CASSYRGGYTF
TRBV28	TRBJ2-7	NA	14	TRBD1	TGTGCCAGCAGTAGACAGGGGCCCACCTACGAGCAGTACTTC	CASSRQGPTYEQYF
TRBV7-2	TRBJ2-1	NA	12	NA	TGTGCCAGCAGCTTAGAGGAGACTTCGCAGTTCTTC	CASSLEETSQFF
TRBV28	TRBJ2-3	NA	17	TRBD2	TGTGCCAGCAGTTTACCCGGACTAGCGGGAGGTACTAAACCGCAGTATTTT	CASSLPGLAGGTKPQYF
TRBV14	TRBJ2-7	NA	15	TRBD2	TGTGCCAGCAGCCAAGAGGGACTAGCCAACTACGAGCAGTACTTC	CASSQEGLANYEQYF
TRBV29-1	TRBJ2-2	NA	14	TRBD2	TGCAGCGCGTGGGACCCCCGGGGGGCCGGGGAGCTGTTTTTT	CSAWDPRGAGELFF
TRBV10-3	TRBJ2-3	few	15	TRBD1	TGTGCCATCAGTAAGGGACAGGGGGACACAGATACGCAGTATTTT	CAISKGQGDTDTQYF
TRBV27	TRBJ1-1	NA	14	TRBD1	TGTGCCAGCAGGCCGACAGGGTTGAACACTGAAGCTTTCTTT	CASRPTGLNTEAFF
TRBV27	TRBJ1-1	NA	14	NA	TGTGCCAGCAGTTCGACAGTCCCGAACACTGAAGCTTTCTTT	CASSSTVPNTEAFF
TRBV6-1	TRBJ2-1	NA	15	TRBD2	TGTGCCAGCAGTGAACTAGCGGGAGGGGCGGATGAGCAGTTCTTC	CASSELAGGADEQFF
TRBV5-5	TRBJ2-1	NA	17	TRBD2	TGTGCCAGCAGCCTGAACCGCGGGAGCGGGTCTCCCAATGAGCAGTTCTTC	CASSLNRGSGSPNEQFF
TRBV7-3	TRBJ2-3	NA	14	TRBD2	TGTGCCAGCAGCTCGGGACTAGAGTCAGATACGCAGTATTTT	CASSSGLESDTQYF
TRBV6-5	TRBJ2-1	few	13	NA	TGTGCCAGCAGCCGAGACAGTCACAATGAGCAGTTCTTC	CASSRDSHNEQFF
TRBV2	TRBJ2-7	NA	12	NA	TGTGCCAGCAGTCTTAGAAGCTACGAGCAGTACTTC	CASSLRSYEQYF
TRBV6-4	TRBJ2-3	few	16	TRBD2	TGTGCCAGCAGTCAGACGACTAGCGGGAGCGCAGATACGCAGTATTTT	CASSQTTSGSADTQYF
TRBV7-9	TRBJ1-1	NA	15	TRBD1	TGTGCCAGCAGCAAACGGGACAGGGAAAACACTGAAGCTTTCTTT	CASSKRDRENTEAFF
TRBV5-1	TRBJ1-5	NA	16	NA	TGCGCCAGCAGCTTGGACGGGACAAGCGGTGTCGTGTCCCAGCATTTT	CASSLDGTSGVVSQHF